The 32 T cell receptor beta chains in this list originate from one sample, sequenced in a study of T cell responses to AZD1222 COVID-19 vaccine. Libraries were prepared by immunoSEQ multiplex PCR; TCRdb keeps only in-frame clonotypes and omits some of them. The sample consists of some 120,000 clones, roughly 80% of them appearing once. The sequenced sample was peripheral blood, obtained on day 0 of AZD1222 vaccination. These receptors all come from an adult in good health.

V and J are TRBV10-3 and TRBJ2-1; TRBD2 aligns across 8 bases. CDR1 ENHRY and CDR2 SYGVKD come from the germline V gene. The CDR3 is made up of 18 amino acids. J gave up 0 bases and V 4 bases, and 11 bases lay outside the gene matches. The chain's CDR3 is CAISVKRESGSSYNEQFF. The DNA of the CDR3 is TGTGCCATCAGTGTTAAACGTGAAAGCGGGAGCTCCTACAATGAGCAGTTCTTC.

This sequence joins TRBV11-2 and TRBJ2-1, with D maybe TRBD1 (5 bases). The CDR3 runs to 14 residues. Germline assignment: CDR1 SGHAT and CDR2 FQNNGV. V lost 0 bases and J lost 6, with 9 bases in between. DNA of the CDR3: TGTGCCAGCAGCTTAGACAGGGTAGGCAATGAGCAGTTCTTC. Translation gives CASSLDRVGNEQFF.

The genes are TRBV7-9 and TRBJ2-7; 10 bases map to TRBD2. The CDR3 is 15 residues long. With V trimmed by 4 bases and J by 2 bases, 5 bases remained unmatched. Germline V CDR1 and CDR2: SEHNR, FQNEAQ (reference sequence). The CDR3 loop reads CASSSRGLAPYEQYF. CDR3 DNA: TGTGCCAGCAGCTCCCGGGGACTAGCGCCCTACGAGCAGTACTTC. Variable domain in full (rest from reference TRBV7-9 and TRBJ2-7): DTGVSQNPRHKITKRGQNVTFRCDPISEHNRLYWYRQTLGQGPEFLTYFQNEAQLEKSRLLSDRFSAERPKGSFSTLEIQRTEQGDSAMYLCASSSRGLAPYEQYFGPGTRLTVT.

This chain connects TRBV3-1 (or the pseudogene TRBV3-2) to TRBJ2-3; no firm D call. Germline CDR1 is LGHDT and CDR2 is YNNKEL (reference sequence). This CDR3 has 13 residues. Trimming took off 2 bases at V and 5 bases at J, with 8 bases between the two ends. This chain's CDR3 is CASSQSPGDTQYF. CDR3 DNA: TGTGCCAGCAGCCAAAGCCCAGGAGATACGCAGTATTTT.

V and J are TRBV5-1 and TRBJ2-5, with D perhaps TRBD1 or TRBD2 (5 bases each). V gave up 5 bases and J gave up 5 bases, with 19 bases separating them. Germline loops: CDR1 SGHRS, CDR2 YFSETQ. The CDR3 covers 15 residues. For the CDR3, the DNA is TGCGCCAGCAGTCCTGACAGAGGGATAAGGGAGACCCAGTACTTC. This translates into CASSPDRGIRETQYF.

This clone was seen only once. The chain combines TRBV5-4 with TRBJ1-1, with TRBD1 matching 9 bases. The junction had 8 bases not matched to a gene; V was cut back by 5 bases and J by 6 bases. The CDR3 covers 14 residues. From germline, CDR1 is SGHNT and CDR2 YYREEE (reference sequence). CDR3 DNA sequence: TGTGCCAGCAGACCTACAGGGGGCTTCGCTGAAGCTTTCTTT. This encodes CASRPTGGFAEAFF.

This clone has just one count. The CDR3 reads CASSQEAGSYQETQYF. The DNA for the CDR3 is TGCGCCAGCAGCCAAGAGGCGGGTTCGTACCAAGAGACCCAGTACTTC. The chain has TRBV4-1 and TRBJ2-5; maybe TRBD2 (5 bases). There are 16 residues in the CDR3. Germline V lookup: CDR1 MGHRA, CDR2 YSYEKL. V was clipped by 0 bases and J by 0 bases, with 11 bases between them.

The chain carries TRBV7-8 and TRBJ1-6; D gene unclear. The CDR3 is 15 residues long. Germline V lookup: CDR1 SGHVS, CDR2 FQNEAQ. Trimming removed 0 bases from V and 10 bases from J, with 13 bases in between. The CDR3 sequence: CASSLAGGGYSPLHF. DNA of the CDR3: TGTGCCAGCAGCTTAGCTGGCGGAGGGTACTCACCCCTCCACTTT.

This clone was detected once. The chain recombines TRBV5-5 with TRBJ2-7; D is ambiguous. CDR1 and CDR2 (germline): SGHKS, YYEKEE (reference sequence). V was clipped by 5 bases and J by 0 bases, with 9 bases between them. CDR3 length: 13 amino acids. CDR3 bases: TGTGCCAGCAGAAGCTACACCTCCTACGAGCAGTACTTC. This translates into CASRSYTSYEQYF. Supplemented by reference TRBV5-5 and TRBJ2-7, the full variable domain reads DAGVTQSPTHLIKTRGQQVTLRCSPISGHKSVSWYQQVLGQGPQFIFQYYEKEERGRGNFPDRFSARQFPNYSSELNVNALLLGDSALYLCASRSYTSYEQYFGPGTRLTVT.

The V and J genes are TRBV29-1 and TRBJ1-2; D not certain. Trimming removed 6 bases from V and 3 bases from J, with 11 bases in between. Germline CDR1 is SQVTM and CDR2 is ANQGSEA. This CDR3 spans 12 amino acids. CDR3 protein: CSVTVDYYGYTF. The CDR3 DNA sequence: TGCAGCGTGACCGTCGACTACTATGGCTACACCTTC.

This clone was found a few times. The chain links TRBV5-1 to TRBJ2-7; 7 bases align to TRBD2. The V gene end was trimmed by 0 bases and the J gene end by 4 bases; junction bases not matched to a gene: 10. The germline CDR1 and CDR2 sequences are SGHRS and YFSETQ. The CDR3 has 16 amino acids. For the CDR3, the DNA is TGCGCCAGCAGCTTGGGAGGGACTACCAATTTGTACGAGCAGTACTTC. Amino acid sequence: CASSLGGTTNLYEQYF.

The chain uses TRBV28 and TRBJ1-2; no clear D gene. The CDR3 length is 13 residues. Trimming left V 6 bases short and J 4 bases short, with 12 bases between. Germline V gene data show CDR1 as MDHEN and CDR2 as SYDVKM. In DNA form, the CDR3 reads TGTGCCAGCAGGTTGACGGCCTTCTATGGCTACACCTTC. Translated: CASRLTAFYGYTF.

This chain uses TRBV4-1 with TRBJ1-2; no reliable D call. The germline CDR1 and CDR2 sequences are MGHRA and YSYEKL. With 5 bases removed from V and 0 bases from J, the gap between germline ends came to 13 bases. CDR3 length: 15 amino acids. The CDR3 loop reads CASSVRVDANYGYTF. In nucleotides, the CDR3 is TGCGCCAGCAGCGTCCGTGTAGACGCTAACTATGGCTACACCTTC.

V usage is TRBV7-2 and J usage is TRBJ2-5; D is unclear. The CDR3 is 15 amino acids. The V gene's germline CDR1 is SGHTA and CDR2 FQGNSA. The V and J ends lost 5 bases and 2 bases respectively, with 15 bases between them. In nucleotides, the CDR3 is TGTGCCAGCAGCCCAATGCGAGCGATACAAGAGACCCAGTACTTC. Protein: CASSPMRAIQETQYF.

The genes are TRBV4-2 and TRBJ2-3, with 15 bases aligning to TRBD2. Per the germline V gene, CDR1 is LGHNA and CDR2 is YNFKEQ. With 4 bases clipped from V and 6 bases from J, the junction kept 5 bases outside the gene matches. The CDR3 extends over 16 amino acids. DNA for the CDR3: TGTGCCAGCAGCCGCGGACTAGCGGGGGGGCCCGATACGCAGTATTTT. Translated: CASSRGLAGGPDTQYF.

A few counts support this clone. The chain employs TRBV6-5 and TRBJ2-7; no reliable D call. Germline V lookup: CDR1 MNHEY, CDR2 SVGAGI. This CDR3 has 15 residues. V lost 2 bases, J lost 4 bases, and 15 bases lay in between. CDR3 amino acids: CASSYRWQMTYEQYF. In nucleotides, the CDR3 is TGTGCCAGCAGTTACCGATGGCAGATGACATACGAGCAGTACTTC.

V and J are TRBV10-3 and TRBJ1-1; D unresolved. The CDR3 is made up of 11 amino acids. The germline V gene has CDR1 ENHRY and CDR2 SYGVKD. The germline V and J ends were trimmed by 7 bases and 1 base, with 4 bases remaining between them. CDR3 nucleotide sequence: TGTGCCATCAAAGCGAACACTGAAGCTTTCTTT. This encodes CAIKANTEAFF.

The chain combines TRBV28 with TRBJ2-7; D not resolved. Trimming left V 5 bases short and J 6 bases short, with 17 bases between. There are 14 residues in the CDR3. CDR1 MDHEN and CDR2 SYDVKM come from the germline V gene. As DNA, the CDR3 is TGTGCCAGCAGTCCACTAAGGAGCTGGGGCGAGCAGTACTTC. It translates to CASSPLRSWGEQYF.

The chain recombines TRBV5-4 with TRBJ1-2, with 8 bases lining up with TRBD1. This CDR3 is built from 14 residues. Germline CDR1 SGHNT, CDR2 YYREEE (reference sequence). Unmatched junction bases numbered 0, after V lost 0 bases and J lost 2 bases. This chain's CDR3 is CASSLGTGNYGYTF. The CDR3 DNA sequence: TGTGCCAGCAGCTTGGGGACAGGGAACTATGGCTACACCTTC.

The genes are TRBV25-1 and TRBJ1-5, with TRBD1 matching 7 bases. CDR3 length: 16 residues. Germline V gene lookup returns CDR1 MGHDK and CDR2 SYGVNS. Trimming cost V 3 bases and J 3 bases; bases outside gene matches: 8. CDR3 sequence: CASSDTQGWDNQPQHF. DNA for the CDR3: TGTGCCAGCAGTGATACACAGGGGTGGGACAATCAGCCCCAGCATTTT.

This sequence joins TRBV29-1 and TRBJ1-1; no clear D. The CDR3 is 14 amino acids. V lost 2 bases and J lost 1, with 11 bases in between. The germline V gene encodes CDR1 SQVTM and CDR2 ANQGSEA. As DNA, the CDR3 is TGCAGCGTTGAATTCAGACATCAGAACACTGAAGCTTTCTTT. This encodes CSVEFRHQNTEAFF.

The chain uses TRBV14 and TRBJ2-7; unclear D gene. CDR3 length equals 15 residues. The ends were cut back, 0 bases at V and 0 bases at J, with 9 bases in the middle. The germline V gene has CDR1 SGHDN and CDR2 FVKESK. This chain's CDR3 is CASSQESRSSYEQYF. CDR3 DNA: TGTGCCAGCAGCCAAGAATCCAGGAGCTCCTACGAGCAGTACTTC.

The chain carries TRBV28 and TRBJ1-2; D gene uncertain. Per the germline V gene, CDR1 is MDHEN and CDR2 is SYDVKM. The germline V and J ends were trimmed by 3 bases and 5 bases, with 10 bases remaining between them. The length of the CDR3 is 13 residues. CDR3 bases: TGTGCCAGCAGTTTCCGGGGAACTTATGGCTACACCTTC. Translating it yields CASSFRGTYGYTF.

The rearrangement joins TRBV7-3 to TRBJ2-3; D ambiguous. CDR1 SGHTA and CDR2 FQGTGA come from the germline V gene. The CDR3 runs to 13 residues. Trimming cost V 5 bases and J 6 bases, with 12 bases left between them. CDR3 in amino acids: CASSDASRDTQYF. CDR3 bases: TGTGCCAGCAGCGATGCGTCCAGGGATACGCAGTATTTT. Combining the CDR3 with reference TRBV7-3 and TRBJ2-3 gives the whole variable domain GAGVSQTPSNKVTEKGKYVELRCDPISGHTALYWYRQSLGQGPEFLIYFQGTGAADDSGLPNDRFFAVRPEGSVSTLKIQRTERGDSAVYLCASSDASRDTQYFGPGTRLTVL.

This chain's CDR3 is CASKSPESTKTYGYTF. DNA of the CDR3: TGTGCCAGCAAAAGCCCAGAGAGTACGAAGACCTATGGCTACACCTTC. This chain links TRBV5-2 with TRBJ1-2. TRBV5-2 is annotated as a pseudogene. The CDR3 contains 16 residues.

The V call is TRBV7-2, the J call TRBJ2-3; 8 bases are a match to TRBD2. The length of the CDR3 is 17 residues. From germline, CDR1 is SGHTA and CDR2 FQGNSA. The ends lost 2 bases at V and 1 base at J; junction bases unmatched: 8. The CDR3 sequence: CASSLWLAGGGTDTQYF. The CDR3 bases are TGTGCCAGCAGCTTATGGCTAGCGGGCGGGGGCACAGATACGCAGTATTTT.

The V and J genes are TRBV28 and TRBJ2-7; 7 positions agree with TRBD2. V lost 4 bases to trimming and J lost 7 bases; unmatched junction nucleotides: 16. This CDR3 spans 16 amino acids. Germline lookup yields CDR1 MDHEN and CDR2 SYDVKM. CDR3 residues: CASSSLYGRELREQYF. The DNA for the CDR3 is TGTGCCAGCAGTTCCCTTTATGGGCGGGAGCTTCGGGAGCAGTACTTC.

CDR3 residues: CASSVEPNSNQPQHF. The CDR3 DNA is TGTGCCAGCAGTGTTGAGCCAAATAGCAATCAGCCCCAGCATTTT. V is TRBV2 and J is TRBJ1-5; D is uncertain. With 4 bases removed from V and 0 bases from J, the gap between germline ends came to 10 bases. This CDR3 region has 15 residues. Germline V gives CDR1 SNHLY, CDR2 FYNNEI.

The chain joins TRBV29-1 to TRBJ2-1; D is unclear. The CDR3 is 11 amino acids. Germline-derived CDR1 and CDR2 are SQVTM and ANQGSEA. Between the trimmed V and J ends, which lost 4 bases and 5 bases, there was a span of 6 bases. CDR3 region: CSVGPDNEQFF. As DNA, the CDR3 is TGCAGCGTTGGCCCGGACAATGAGCAGTTCTTC.

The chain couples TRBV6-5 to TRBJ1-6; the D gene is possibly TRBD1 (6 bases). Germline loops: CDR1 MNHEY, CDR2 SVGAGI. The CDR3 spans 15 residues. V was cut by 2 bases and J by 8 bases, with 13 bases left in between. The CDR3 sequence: CASSYRRPGDSPLHF. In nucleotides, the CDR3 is TGTGCCAGCAGTTACCGACGACCAGGGGATTCACCCCTCCACTTT.

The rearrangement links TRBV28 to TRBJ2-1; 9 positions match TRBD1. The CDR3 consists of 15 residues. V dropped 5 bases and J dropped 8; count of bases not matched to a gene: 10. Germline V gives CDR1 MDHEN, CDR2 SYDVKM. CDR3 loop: CASSAHGTGSDEQFF. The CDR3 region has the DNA TGTGCCAGCAGTGCACACGGGACAGGGAGTGATGAGCAGTTCTTC.

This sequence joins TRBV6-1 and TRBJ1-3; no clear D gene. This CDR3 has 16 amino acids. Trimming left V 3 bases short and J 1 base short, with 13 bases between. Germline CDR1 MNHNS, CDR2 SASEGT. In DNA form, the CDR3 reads TGTGCCAGCAGTGATGATCGAGGCTGGTCTGGAAACACCATATATTTT. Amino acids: CASSDDRGWSGNTIYF.